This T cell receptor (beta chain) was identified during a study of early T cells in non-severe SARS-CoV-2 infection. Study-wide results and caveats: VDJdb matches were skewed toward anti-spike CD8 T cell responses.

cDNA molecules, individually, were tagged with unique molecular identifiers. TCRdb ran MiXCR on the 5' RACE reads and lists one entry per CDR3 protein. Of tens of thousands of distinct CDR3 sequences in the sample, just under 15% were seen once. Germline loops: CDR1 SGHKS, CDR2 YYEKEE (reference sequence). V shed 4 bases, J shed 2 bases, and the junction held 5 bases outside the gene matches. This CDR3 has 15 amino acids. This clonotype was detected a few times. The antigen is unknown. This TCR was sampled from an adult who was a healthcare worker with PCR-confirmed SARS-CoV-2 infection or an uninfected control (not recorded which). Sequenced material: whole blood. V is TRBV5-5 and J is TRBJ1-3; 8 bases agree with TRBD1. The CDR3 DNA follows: TGTGCCAGCAGCGGGAGACAGGGGACTGGAAACACCATATATTTT. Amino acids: CASSGRQGTGNTIYF.